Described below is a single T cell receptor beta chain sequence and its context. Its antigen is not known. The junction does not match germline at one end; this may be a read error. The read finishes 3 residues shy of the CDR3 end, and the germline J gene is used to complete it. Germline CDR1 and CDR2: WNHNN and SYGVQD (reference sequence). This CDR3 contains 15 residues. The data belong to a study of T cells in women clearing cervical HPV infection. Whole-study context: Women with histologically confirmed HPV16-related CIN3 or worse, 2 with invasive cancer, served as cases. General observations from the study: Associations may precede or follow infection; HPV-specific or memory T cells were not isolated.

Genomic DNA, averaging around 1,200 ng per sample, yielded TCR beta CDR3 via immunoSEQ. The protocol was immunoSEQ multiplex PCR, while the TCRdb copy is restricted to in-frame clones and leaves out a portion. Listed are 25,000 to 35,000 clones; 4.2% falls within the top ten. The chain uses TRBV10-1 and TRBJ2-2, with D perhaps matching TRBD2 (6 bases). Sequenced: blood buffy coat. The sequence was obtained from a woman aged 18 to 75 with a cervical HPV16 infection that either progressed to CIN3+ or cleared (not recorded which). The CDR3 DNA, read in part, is TGCGCCAGCACCTCAGGCAGGCGGGGCACCCGGGAG. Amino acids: CASTSGRRGTRE. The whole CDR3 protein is CASTSGRRGTRELFF.